The rows below give T cell receptor beta chains drawn from one sample of a study of blood T cells in healthy people across ages. MiXCR, applied by TCRdb to the 5' RACE reads, yields one record per CDR3 protein. The data hold about 1.8 million distinct CDR3 sequences, with around half observed a single time. The sample comprised blood. These receptor sequences come from a woman aged 40-49 years in good health. CDR3s include the opening cysteine and the closing phenylalanine or tryptophan. A D gene is named only where the DNA matches it firmly. Clone sizes are given selectively: once, few, many, or a class where the clone is expanded.

>few|TRBD1|TRBV3-1|TRBJ2-5
CASRKQGAIQETQYF
TGTGCCAGCAGAAAACAGGGGGCGATCCAAGAGACCCAGTACTTC
>many|TRBD1|TRBV28|TRBJ1-2
CASSPGGRNYGYTF
TGTGCCAGCAGTCCAGGGGGACGGAACTATGGCTACACCTTC
>few|TRBD1|TRBV29-1|TRBJ2-7
CSVVTGLYEQYF
TGCAGCGTTGTGACAGGGCTCTACGAGCAGTACTTC
>.|TRBD1|TRBV4-1|TRBJ2-5
CASSQVGRTGETQYF
TGCGCCAGCAGCCAAGTCGGCAGGACAGGAGAGACCCAGTACTTC
>many|.|TRBV25-1|TRBJ2-7
CASSEGMGRTYEQYF
TGTGCCAGCAGCGAAGGGATGGGGAGAACCTACGAGCAGTACTTC
>.|.|TRBV7-2|TRBJ2-5
CASSLLRASQETQYF
TGTGCCAGCAGCTTACTGCGGGCGTCCCAAGAGACCCAGTACTTC
>.|.|TRBV28|TRBJ1-5
CASRSRGLSNQPQHF
TGTGCCAGCAGATCCCGGGGTCTGAGCAATCAGCCCCAGCATTTT
>.|.|TRBV6-1|TRBJ2-5
CASSDLGAEETQYF
TGTGCCAGCAGTGATTTGGGGGCTGAAGAGACCCAGTACTTC
>few|TRBD1|TRBV27|TRBJ1-6
CASGPRTGVRNSPLHF
TGTGCCAGCGGACCCAGGACAGGGGTTAGGAATTCACCCCTCCACTTT
>few|.|TRBV27|TRBJ1-6
CASSLFGTGEYNSPLHF
TGTGCCAGCAGTTTATTTGGGACGGGGGAATATAATTCACCCCTCCACTTT
>few|TRBD2|TRBV20-1|TRBJ2-3
CSARDPSRRLAGVEDTQYF
TGCAGTGCTAGAGATCCATCCAGACGCCTAGCGGGGGTGGAAGATACGCAGTATTTT
>.|.|TRBV6-2/TRBV6-3|TRBJ2-7
CACSYSKVSSYEQYF
TGTGCCTGCAGTTACTCGAAAGTATCTTCCTACGAGCAGTACTTC
>.|.|TRBV4-3|TRBJ2-3
CACSQDREYTQYF
TGCGCCTGCAGCCAAGATCGCGAGTATACGCAGTATTTT
>.|.|TRBV6-2/TRBV6-3|TRBJ2-5
CASSYSTQRETQYF
TGTGCCAGCAGTTACTCGACACAGCGTGAGACCCAGTACTTC
>.|.|TRBV24-1|TRBJ2-5
CATSDRTPPGETQYF
TGTGCCACCAGTGACAGGACACCTCCAGGGGAGACCCAGTACTTC
>.|.|TRBV21-1|TRBJ2-3
CASTRTGDTDTQYF
TGTGCCAGCACCAGGACAGGAGACACAGATACGCAGTATTTT
>few|.|TRBV4-3|TRBJ2-7
CARLLEPGYEQYF
TGCGCCAGGTTACTGGAGCCAGGCTACGAGCAGTACTTC
>.|.|TRBV7-9|TRBJ2-1
CASSSRGIRDNEQFF
TGTGCCAGCAGCTCACGAGGGATTCGGGACAATGAGCAGTTCTTC
>few|.|TRBV20-1|TRBJ1-2
CSALDRPYGYTF
TGCAGTGCTTTAGACAGGCCCTATGGCTACACCTTC
>few|TRBD2|TRBV10-3|TRBJ2-5
CAIRNPTAGGETQYF
TGTGCCATCAGAAACCCGACCGCCGGGGGGGAGACCCAGTACTTC
>.|TRBD1|TRBV6-5|TRBJ2-7
CASNLQGAGGEQYF
TGTGCCAGCAACTTACAGGGGGCCGGGGGGGAGCAGTACTTC
>.|.|TRBV7-8|TRBJ2-1
CASTIGAAGVVNEQFF
TGTGCCAGCACCATAGGGGCGGCAGGGGTCGTCAATGAGCAGTTCTTC
>.|.|TRBV10-2|TRBJ2-1
CASSGRLGSSYNEQFF
TGCGCCAGCAGTGGTCGTCTTGGAAGCTCCTACAATGAGCAGTTCTTC
>few|.|TRBV6-2/TRBV6-3|TRBJ1-2
CASNTNPGAHDYGYTF
TGTGCCAGTAACACCAACCCAGGGGCGCACGACTATGGCTACACCTTC
>.|.|TRBV7-6|TRBJ2-6
CTSLRGGSGANVLTF
TGTACCAGCTTAAGGGGGGGATCTGGGGCCAACGTCCTGACTTTC
>.|.|TRBV11-1|TRBJ1-2
CASSSAGDPYGYTF
TGTGCCAGCAGCTCAGCAGGAGACCCCTATGGCTACACCTTC
>.|TRBD2|TRBV6-1|TRBJ2-1
CASMASGGPNSYNEQFF
TGTGCCAGCATGGCTAGCGGGGGGCCCAACTCCTACAATGAGCAGTTCTTC
>once|.|TRBV24-1|TRBJ2-3
CATSGVSDYDTQYF
TGTGCCACCAGTGGGGTTAGTGATTACGATACGCAGTATTTT
>.|.|TRBV4-3|TRBJ2-3
CASSQDLGGARLTDTQYF
TGCGCCAGCAGCCAAGATTTGGGGGGAGCTAGACTCACAGATACGCAGTATTTT
>.|TRBD1|TRBV15|TRBJ2-6
CATSMGGTGRSGANVLTF
TGTGCCACCAGCATGGGTGGGACAGGCCGCTCTGGGGCCAACGTCCTGACTTTC
>.|TRBD2|TRBV7-2|TRBJ2-3
CASSFLAGGEYF
TGTGCCAGCAGCTTCCTAGCGGGGGGCGAGTATTTT
>.|.|TRBV6-5|TRBJ1-5
CASGRGGHQPQHF
TGTGCCAGCGGGAGGGGTGGTCATCAGCCCCAGCATTTT
>.|TRBD1|TRBV7-7|TRBJ2-7
CASSLGLGGAEDEQYF
TGTGCTAGCAGCTTAGGGCTAGGGGGCGCGGAGGACGAGCAGTACTTC
>.|.|TRBV5-1|TRBJ2-4
CASSAGIRDDKNIQYF
TGCGCCAGCTCGGCAGGTATCAGGGACGACAAAAACATTCAGTACTTC
>few|.|TRBV4-2|TRBJ1-5
CASSPGQGFIQPQHF
TGTGCCAGCAGCCCGGGACAAGGATTTATACAGCCCCAGCATTTT
>few|.|TRBV28|TRBJ2-1
CASSLSPWWFF
TGTGCCAGCAGTTTATCCCCCTGGTGGTTCTTC
>.|.|TRBV20-1|TRBJ2-7
CSARDGQTYEQYF
TGCAGTGCTAGAGACGGACAGACCTACGAGCAGTACTTC
>.|TRBD1|TRBV10-3|TRBJ1-2
CATAPGTGNYGYTF
TGTGCCACCGCTCCCGGGACAGGGAACTATGGCTACACCTTC
>.|TRBD2|TRBV4-1|TRBJ2-5
CASRDSGGQETQYF
TGCGCCAGCAGAGATAGCGGGGGTCAAGAGACCCAGTACTTC
>few|.|TRBV7-2|TRBJ2-1
CASSLGQGRRGQFF
TGTGCCAGCAGCTTAGGGCAGGGAAGGAGAGGGCAGTTCTTC
>.|TRBD2|TRBV28|TRBJ2-3
CASSLLAGELTDTQYF
TGTGCCAGCAGTTTGCTAGCGGGTGAACTCACAGATACGCAGTATTTT
>.|.|TRBV9|TRBJ2-7
CASSVEADYYEQYF
TGTGCCAGCAGCGTAGAGGCGGACTACTACGAGCAGTACTTC
>few|TRBD1|TRBV11-2|TRBJ2-7
CASPSFKPGQESSYEQYF
TGTGCCAGCCCTAGCTTTAAACCGGGACAGGAGAGCTCCTACGAGCAGTACTTC
>few|.|TRBV5-1|TRBJ2-5
CASSLGQDSTETQYF
TGCGCCAGCAGCTTGGGACAGGACTCCACAGAGACCCAGTACTTC